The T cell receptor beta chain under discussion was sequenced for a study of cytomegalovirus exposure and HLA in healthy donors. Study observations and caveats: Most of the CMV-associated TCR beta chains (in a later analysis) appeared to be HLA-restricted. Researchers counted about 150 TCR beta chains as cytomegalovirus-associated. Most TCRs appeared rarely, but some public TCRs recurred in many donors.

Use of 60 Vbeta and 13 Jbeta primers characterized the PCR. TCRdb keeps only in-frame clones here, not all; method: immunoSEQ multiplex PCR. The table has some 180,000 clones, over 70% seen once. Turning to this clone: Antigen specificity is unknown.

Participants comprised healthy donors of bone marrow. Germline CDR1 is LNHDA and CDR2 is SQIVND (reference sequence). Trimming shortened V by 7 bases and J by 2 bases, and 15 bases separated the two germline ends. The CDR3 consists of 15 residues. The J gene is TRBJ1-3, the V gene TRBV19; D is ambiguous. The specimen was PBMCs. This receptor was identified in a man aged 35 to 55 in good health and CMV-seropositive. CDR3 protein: CASTTAGLAGNTIYF. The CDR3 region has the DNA TGTGCCAGTACTACGGCGGGCCTCGCTGGAAACACCATATATTTT.